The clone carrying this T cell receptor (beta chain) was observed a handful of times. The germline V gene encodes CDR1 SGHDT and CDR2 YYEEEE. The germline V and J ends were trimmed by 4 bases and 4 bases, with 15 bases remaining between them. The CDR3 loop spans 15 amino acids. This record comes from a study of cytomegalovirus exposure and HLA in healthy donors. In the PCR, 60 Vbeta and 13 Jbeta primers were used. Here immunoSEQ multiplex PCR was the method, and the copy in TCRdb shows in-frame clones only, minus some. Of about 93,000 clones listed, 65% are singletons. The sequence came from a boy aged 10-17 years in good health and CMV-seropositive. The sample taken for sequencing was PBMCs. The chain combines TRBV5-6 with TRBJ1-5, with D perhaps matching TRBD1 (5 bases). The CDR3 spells CASSRGGRNNQPQHF. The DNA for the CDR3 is TGTGCCAGCAGCCGGGGGGGACGGAATAATCAGCCCCAGCATTTT.